Here is one T cell receptor (beta chain) with its context. No antigen is known for it. CDR1 and CDR2 from the germline V gene are MNHEY and SVGAGI. V lost 7 bases and J 3 bases, leaving 7 bases between the germline ends. There are 11 residues in the CDR3. As it was prepared, the TCRbeta library received unique molecular identifiers. TCRdb independently ran MiXCR on the PCR reads; one entry per CDR3 protein. The sample records a few hundred thousand distinct CDR3 sequences, about 23% being singletons. This sample was included in a study of T-cell reconstitution after alpha-beta-depleted transplantation in children. Overall study findings and caveats: There were some patients whose high TCRbeta diversity at day 60 came from surviving recipient T cells and thymic progenitors. Approximately two months post-transplant, alpha-beta T cells reportedly originated from several hundred expanded graft clones. T-cell counts and diversity at one year post-transplant came mainly from newly produced T cells.

The sequenced sample was PBMCs, obtained before TCRalphabeta/CD19-depleted stem cell transplant. The sequence derives from a girl aged 2 to 10 with Fanconi anemia, due to receive a stem cell transplant. The chain uses TRBV6-5 and TRBJ2-7; D not certain. CDR3 in DNA: TGTGCCAGCACGGACCTCTACGAGCAGTACTTC. This sequence encodes CASTDLYEQYF.